This T cell receptor (beta chain) was obtained from a study of cytomegalovirus exposure and HLA in healthy donors. The germline gives CDR1 GTSNPN, CDR2 SVGIG (reference sequence). V lost 4 bases to trimming and J lost 11 bases, with 18 bases between them. The CDR3 totals 14 residues. The PCR was carried out with 60 Vbeta primers and 13 Jbeta primers. Profiled with immunoSEQ multiplex PCR; TCRdb holds only in-frame clones, not every one. The sample lists about 160,000 clones; 75% to 85% were seen once. Healthy bone marrow donors formed the donor group. A note on this clone: The target antigen is unknown.

Study-wide points: Immune exposure was documented only through CMV serostatus.

The rearrangement uses TRBV30 and TRBJ1-6, with TRBD1 as a possible D gene (5 bases). Sequences were obtained from PBMCs. The receptor was isolated from a man aged 45 to 65 in good health and CMV-seropositive. CDR3 sequence (DNA): TGTGCCTGGACCCTGGGACTCGTTGCGCCACCCCTCCACTTT. Translating gives CAWTLGLVAPPLHF.